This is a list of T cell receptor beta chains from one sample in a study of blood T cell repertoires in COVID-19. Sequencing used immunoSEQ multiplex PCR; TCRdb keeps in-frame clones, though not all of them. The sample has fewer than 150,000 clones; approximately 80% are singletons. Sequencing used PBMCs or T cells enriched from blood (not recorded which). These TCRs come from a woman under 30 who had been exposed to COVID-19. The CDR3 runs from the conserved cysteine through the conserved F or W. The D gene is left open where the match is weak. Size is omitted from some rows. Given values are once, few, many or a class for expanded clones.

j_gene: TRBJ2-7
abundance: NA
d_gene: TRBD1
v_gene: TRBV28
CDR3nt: TGTGCCAGCAGTCCTGGGGGTAGGGACAGGGACCTCTTC
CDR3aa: CASSPGGRDRDLF

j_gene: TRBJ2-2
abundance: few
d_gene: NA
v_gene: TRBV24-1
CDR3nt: TGTGCCACCAGTCCCCAGAACACCGGGGAGCTGTTTTTT
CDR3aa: CATSPQNTGELFF

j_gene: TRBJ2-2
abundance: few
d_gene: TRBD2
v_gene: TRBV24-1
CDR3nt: TGTGCCACCAGTGTTCCTAGCGGGGTAAATTCGAACACCGGGGAGCTGTTTTTT
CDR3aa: CATSVPSGVNSNTGELFF

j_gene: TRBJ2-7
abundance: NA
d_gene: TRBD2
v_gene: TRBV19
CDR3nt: TGTGCCAGTAGTTCCCCAGCGGGAGCCTCCTCCTACGAGCAGTACTTC
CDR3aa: CASSSPAGASSYEQYF

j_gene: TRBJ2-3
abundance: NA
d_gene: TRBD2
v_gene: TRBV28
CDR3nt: TGTGCCAGCAGGAGCGGGAGAGGGTGGACAGATACGCAGTATTTT
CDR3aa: CASRSGRGWTDTQYF

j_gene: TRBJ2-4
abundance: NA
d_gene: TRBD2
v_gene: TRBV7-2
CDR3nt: TGTGCCAGCAGCTTAAGACTAGCGCAAAACATTCAGTACTTC
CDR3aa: CASSLRLAQNIQYF

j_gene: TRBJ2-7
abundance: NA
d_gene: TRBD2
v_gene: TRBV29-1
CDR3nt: TGCAGCGTTGAGTTTCTAGCGGGAGATTTTATCGACTGTTCCTACGAGCAGTACTTC
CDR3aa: CSVEFLAGDFIDCSYEQYF

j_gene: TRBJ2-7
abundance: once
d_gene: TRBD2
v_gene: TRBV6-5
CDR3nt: TGTGCCAGCAGTTACTCGTGGACTAGCGGGAAGTACTTC
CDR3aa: CASSYSWTSGKYF

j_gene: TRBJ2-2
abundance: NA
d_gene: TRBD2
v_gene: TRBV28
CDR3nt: TGTGCCACCACTGTTATGACGGGAGGGTCCGGGGAGCTGTTTTTT
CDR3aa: CATTVMTGGSGELFF

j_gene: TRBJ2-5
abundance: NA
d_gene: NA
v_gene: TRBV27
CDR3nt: TGTGCCAGCAGTTTGACCCGGGATGAAGAGACCCAGTACTTC
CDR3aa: CASSLTRDEETQYF